The 19 T cell receptor beta chains below were found in one sample sequenced in a study of blood T cells in healthy people across ages. Primers used in a second PCR of about 6 to 12 cycles were a sample-barcoded 5' primer and a J-beta primer mix. Using its own MiXCR run on the 5' RACE reads, TCRdb lists one record per CDR3 protein. Of 1.5 million to 1.9 million distinct CDR3 sequences listed, about 45% are singletons. Source material: blood. The receptors come from a young woman in good health.

The gene calls are TRBV4-1 and TRBJ2-3; D ambiguous. Trimming took off 2 bases at V and 7 bases at J, with 19 bases between the two ends. CDR1 and CDR2 from the germline V gene are MGHRA and YSYEKL. The CDR3 sequence is 16 residues long. The CDR3 spells CASSQKIGPLANTQYF. The CDR3 DNA reads TGCGCCAGCAGCCAAAAAATAGGTCCTTTGGCAAATACGCAGTATTTT.

This chain links TRBV7-3 with TRBJ2-7; 10 bases fit TRBD2. The CDR3 extends over 15 amino acids. J gave up 7 bases and V 1 base, and 7 bases lay outside the gene matches. Looked up from germline, CDR1 is SGHTA and CDR2 is FQGTGA. The CDR3 here is CASSLMSGRAIEQYF. CDR3 bases: TGTGCCAGCAGCTTAATGAGCGGGAGGGCCATTGAGCAGTACTTC.

The table lists this clonotype with a few counts. The DNA of the CDR3 is TGCAGTGCTAGGGACTCCGGGACAGGGACGCGCGAGCAGTACTTC. Its protein is CSARDSGTGTREQYF. The V call is TRBV20-1, the J call TRBJ2-7; the match to TRBD1 covers 9 bases. CDR3 length equals 15 residues. Germline trimming cut 3 bases from V and 6 bases from J; bases unmatched to any gene: 12. Germline V gene data show CDR1 as DFQATT and CDR2 as SNEGSKA (reference sequence).

The table lists this clonotype with a few counts. This chain connects TRBV7-2 to TRBJ1-2; D gene unclear. The CDR3 consists of 12 residues. V shed 0 bases and J shed 8 bases, with 7 bases lying between them. Per germline, CDR1 SGHTA and CDR2 FQGNSA. CDR3 region: CASSLAVSGYTF. CDR3 bases: TGTGCCAGCAGCTTAGCGGTGTCCGGCTACACCTTC.

To note about this clonotype: Relative to the germline gene, one junction end is altered; a read error may explain this. The chain carries TRBV6-6 and TRBJ1-5; weak D call: TRBD1 (5 bases). Germline CDR1 is MNHNY and CDR2 is SVGAGI (reference sequence). CDR3 size: 15 residues. The CDR3 DNA reads TGTGCCAGCACGCGCTCGGGGCTTAGCAATCAGCCCCAGCGTTTT. It specifies CASTRSGLSNQPQRF.

V and J are TRBV12-3 or TRBV12-4 and TRBJ2-1, with D tentatively TRBD1 (6 bases). V lost 6 bases, J lost 3 bases, and 18 bases lay in between. CDR3 length: 16 residues. The CDR3 sequence is CASSSPWTVDYNEQFF. The DNA of the CDR3 is TGTGCCAGCAGCTCCCCTTGGACAGTAGACTACAATGAGCAGTTCTTC.

CDR3 DNA sequence: TGCAGCGTTGCGAGGGTGCAACAAGAGACCCAGTTCTTC. This encodes CSVARVQQETQFF. The rearrangement uses TRBV29-1 and TRBJ2-5, with D perhaps matching TRBD2 (5 bases). The J call is doubtful: the DNA matches TRBJ2-1 better. The CDR3 extends over 13 amino acids. Germline loops: CDR1 SQVTM, CDR2 ANQGSEA.

This clonotype was picked up a small number of times. The genes are TRBV20-1 and TRBJ1-1, with D perhaps matching TRBD1 (5 bases). The CDR3 totals 13 residues. Germline-derived CDR1 and CDR2 are DFQATT and SNEGSKA (reference sequence). V was shortened by 3 bases and J by 8 bases, with 16 bases between the two germline ends. The CDR3 protein is CSASISGAREAFF. The CDR3 bases are TGCAGTGCTAGTATTTCCGGGGCGCGGGAAGCTTTCTTT.

This clonotype was counted many times. J is TRBJ1-5 and V is TRBV12-3 or TRBV12-4; 9 positions agree with TRBD1. J lost 5 bases, V lost 3 bases, and 2 bases had no gene match. The CDR3 length is 14 residues. CDR3 amino acids: CASSLWTGDQPQHF. The CDR3 nucleotides read TGTGCCAGCAGTTTGTGGACAGGGGATCAGCCCCAGCATTTT.

The CDR3 loop reads CASSSGGSLNTEAFF. In nucleotides, the CDR3 is TGTGCCAGCAGCTCGGGGGGCAGCCTGAACACTGAAGCTTTCTTT. The genes are TRBV5-6 and TRBJ1-1; tentatively, D is TRBD1 (6 bases). The V end lost 3 bases, the J end lost 0 bases, and 12 bases lay between the germline ends. The germline CDR1 and CDR2 sequences are SGHDT and YYEEEE. The CDR3 length is 15 residues.

This clonotype has more than one count but fewer than ten. CDR3: CASRLETNYNSPLHF. The CDR3 DNA is TGTGCCAGCAGACTTGAAACGAACTATAATTCACCCCTCCACTTT. The chain couples TRBV7-2 to TRBJ1-6; D is unresolved. The CDR3 consists of 15 residues. Germline V lookup: CDR1 SGHTA, CDR2 FQGNSA. The V end was cut by 6 bases, the J end by 3 bases, with 12 bases between.

This clonotype was counted a few times. The chain combines TRBV12-3 or TRBV12-4 with TRBJ2-5; D is undetermined. The CDR3 consists of 14 residues. Trimming left V 3 bases short and J 0 bases short, with 8 bases between. CDR3 loop: CASSFGPNQETQYF. For the CDR3, the DNA is TGTGCCAGCAGTTTCGGCCCCAACCAAGAGACCCAGTACTTC.

This clonotype was observed a few times. The J gene is TRBJ2-1, the V gene TRBV12-3 or TRBV12-4; 15 bases fit TRBD2. Unmatched junction bases numbered 4, after V lost 6 bases and J lost 7 bases. There are 15 residues in the CDR3. In DNA, the CDR3 is TGTGCCAGCAGCCATGGACTAGCGGGAGGGAATGAGCAGTTCTTC. This translates into CASSHGLAGGNEQFF.

This clonotype was counted a few times. The chain has TRBV29-1 and TRBJ2-7; 10 positions match TRBD2. The CDR3 has 18 residues. CDR1 is SQVTM, CDR2 ANQGSEA, per germline. Trimming removed 3 bases from V and 3 bases from J; junction bases left unmatched: 17. For the CDR3, the DNA is TGCAGCGTTGAGAGGGCATCAGATCTAGCGGGAGCCCGCTACGAGCAGTACTTC. It is translated as CSVERASDLAGARYEQYF.

V and J are TRBV7-2 and TRBJ1-2; no firm D call. The CDR3 runs 13 residues. The V gene lost 2 bases and the J gene lost 8 bases, with 12 bases spanning the gap. The V gene's germline CDR1 is SGHTA and CDR2 FQGNSA. The CDR3: CASSLKTSGGYTF. The CDR3 nucleotides read TGTGCCAGCAGCTTAAAAACGTCGGGGGGCTACACCTTC.

The gene calls are TRBV7-9 and TRBJ2-2, with D maybe TRBD1 (5 bases). Germline assignment: CDR1 SEHNR and CDR2 FQNEAQ (reference sequence). Trimming cost V 0 bases and J 1 base, with 9 bases left between them. CDR3 length: 16 amino acids. The DNA of the CDR3 is TGTGCCAGCAGCTTAGCCTCGACAGTGAACACCGGGGAGCTGTTTTTT. Translation gives CASSLASTVNTGELFF.

The rearrangement uses TRBV10-3 and TRBJ1-5; a weak D match, TRBD1 (6 bases). The CDR3 runs to 15 residues. V lost 5 bases and J lost 0, with 11 bases in between. Germline CDR1 is ENHRY and CDR2 is SYGVKD. In DNA, the CDR3 is TGTGCCATCAGTTCCCGGACAGATAGCAATCAGCCCCAGCATTTT. Translated, it gives CAISSRTDSNQPQHF.

The chain carries TRBV12-3 or TRBV12-4 and TRBJ2-2; no clear D gene. The CDR3 has 13 amino acids. Trimming stripped 11 bases from V and 2 bases from J, with 12 bases between. The CDR3 region is CALWAENTGELFF. CDR3 in DNA: TGTGCCCTTTGGGCAGAAAACACCGGGGAGCTGTTTTTT.

The CDR3 spells CASSVDLGETQYF. The CDR3 nucleotides read TGCGCCAGCAGCGTGGACTTGGGGGAGACCCAGTACTTC. V and J are TRBV5-1 and TRBJ2-5, with a tentative D call TRBD2 (5 bases). V was shortened by 4 bases and J by 5 bases, with 12 bases between the two germline ends. The CDR3 loop spans 13 amino acids. CDR1 and CDR2 from the germline V gene are SGHRS and YFSETQ.